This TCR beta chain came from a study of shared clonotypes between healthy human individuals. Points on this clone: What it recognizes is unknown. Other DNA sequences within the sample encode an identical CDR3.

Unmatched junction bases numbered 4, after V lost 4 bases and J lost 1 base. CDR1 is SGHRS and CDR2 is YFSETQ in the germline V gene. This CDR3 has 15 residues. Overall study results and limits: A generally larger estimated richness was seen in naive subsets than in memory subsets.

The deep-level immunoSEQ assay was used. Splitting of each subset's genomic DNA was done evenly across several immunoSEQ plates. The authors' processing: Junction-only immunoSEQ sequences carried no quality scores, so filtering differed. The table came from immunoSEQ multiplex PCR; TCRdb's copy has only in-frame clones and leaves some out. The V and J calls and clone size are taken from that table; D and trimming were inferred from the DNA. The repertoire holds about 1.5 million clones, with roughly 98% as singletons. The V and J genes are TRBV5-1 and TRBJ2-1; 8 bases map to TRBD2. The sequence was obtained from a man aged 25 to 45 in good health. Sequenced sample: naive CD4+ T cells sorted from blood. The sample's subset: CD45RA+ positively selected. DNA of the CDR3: TGCGCCAGCAGCCTTACTAGCGGATCCTACAATGAGCAGTTCTTC. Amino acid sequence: CASSLTSGSYNEQFF.